The 6 T cell receptor beta chains listed next were all sequenced from one sample in a study of blood T cell repertoires in COVID-19. Clones were read by immunoSEQ multiplex PCR, and TCRdb kept only the in-frame ones, dropping some. The sample lists 200,000 to 300,000 clones, approximately 90% seen once, with 3.7% in the top ten. Sequencing input: peripheral blood. These receptors came from a woman between 40 and 50 years old with acute or convalescent COVID-19.

The V and J genes are TRBV18 and TRBJ1-2, with TRBD1 as a possible D gene (6 bases). The germline V gene encodes CDR1 KGHSH and CDR2 LQKENI. V lost 0 bases and J lost 6, with 11 bases in between. The CDR3 sequence is 14 residues long. CDR3 sequence (DNA): TGTGCCAGCTCACCACCGGGTAGGGACAATGGCTACACCTTC. Encoded protein: CASSPPGRDNGYTF.

V and J are TRBV13 and TRBJ2-1, with a weak D call TRBD2 (6 bases). This CDR3 is 14 amino acids long. V was clipped by 3 bases and J by 6 bases, with 12 bases between them. CDR1 and CDR2 (germline): PRHDT, FYEKMQ (reference sequence). The CDR3 loop is CASSFGRGSNEQFF. The CDR3 DNA follows: TGTGCCAGCAGCTTCGGGCGGGGTTCCAATGAGCAGTTCTTC.

The chain has TRBV5-8 and TRBJ1-1; D ambiguous. Germline CDR1 SGHTS, CDR2 YDEGEE. Trimming removed 0 bases from V and 5 bases from J, with 8 bases in between. The CDR3 totals 13 residues. CDR3 sequence: CASSLGRNTEAFF. The CDR3 coding sequence is TGTGCCAGCAGCTTGGGGAGGAATACTGAAGCTTTCTTT. Combining the CDR3 with reference TRBV5-8 and TRBJ1-1 gives the whole variable domain EAGVTQSPTHLIKTRGQQATLRCSPISGHTSVYWYQQALGLGLQFLLWYDEGEERNRGNFPPRFSGRQFPNYSSELNVNALELEDSALYLCASSLGRNTEAFFGQGTRLTVV.

The V gene is TRBV7-8, the J gene TRBJ2-5; the match to TRBD1 covers 9 bases. Germline trimming cut 0 bases from V and 3 bases from J; bases unmatched to any gene: 2. The CDR3 has 15 amino acids. Germline V gene data show CDR1 as SGHVS and CDR2 as FQNEAQ. CDR3 coding DNA: TGTGCCAGCAGCTTAGCTTGGACAGGGGAAGAGACCCAGTACTTC. The encoded protein is CASSLAWTGEETQYF.

The chain uses TRBV4-1 and TRBJ2-2, with TRBD1 matching over 7 bases. Looked up from germline, CDR1 is MGHRA and CDR2 is YSYEKL. CDR3 length: 13 amino acids. Trimming took 6 bases from V and 6 from J; bases not matched to a gene: 4. The DNA for the CDR3 is TGCGCCAGCAGTTTTAGGGGGCCCGGGGAGCTGTTTTTT. As protein: CASSFRGPGELFF.

The V call is TRBV4-1, the J call TRBJ1-1, with D tentatively TRBD1 (5 bases). The V end lost 1 base, the J end lost 7 bases, and 13 bases lay between the germline ends. This CDR3 comprises 14 residues. Per germline, CDR1 MGHRA and CDR2 YSYEKL. CDR3 DNA sequence: TGCGCCAGCAGCCAAGTGGGCGGGGCGGGTGAAGCTTTCTTT. Protein sequence: CASSQVGGAGEAFF.